Listed below are T cell receptor beta chains from one sample, sequenced in a study of cytomegalovirus exposure and HLA in healthy donors. Using immunoSEQ multiplex PCR, the repertoire was profiled, and TCRdb retains in-frame clones only, with some absent. The sample lists about 190,000 clones, about 85% occurring once. Sequences were obtained from PBMCs. These receptors came from a boy under 10 years old in good health and CMV-seronegative. The CDR3 runs from the conserved cysteine through the conserved F or W. Only part of the rows carry a size: once, few, many, or a class if the clone is expanded.

V	J	size	CDR3
TRBV7-9	TRBJ2-3	once	CASSPNLAGSPFTDTQYF
TRBV2	TRBJ1-6	.	CASRRERASNSPLHF
TRBV11-2	TRBJ2-5	.	CASSLVLSGGAETQYF
TRBV7-8	TRBJ2-2	.	CASSIRLNTGELFF
TRBV19	TRBJ2-7	.	CATSAGYEQYF
TRBV2	TRBJ1-2	once	CAGRFGGKSDYGYTF
TRBV19	TRBJ2-2	.	CASSILAGVFGELFF
TRBV5-1	TRBJ2-1	.	CASSPGTGLYNEQFF
TRBV10-3	TRBJ1-2	.	CAISTGPGQVSYGYTF
TRBV7-2	TRBJ1-2	.	CASSLDGGRGADGYTF
TRBV27	TRBJ2-1	.	CASSLGTSGRLNEQFF
TRBV4-1	TRBJ2-1	once	CASSQGDGRRMYNEQFF
TRBV5-5	TRBJ2-7	once	CASSPGAGTASYEQYF
TRBV7-6	TRBJ2-2	.	CASSPTRADTGELFF
TRBV7-9	TRBJ2-7	.	CSSSPHRGELRDEQYF
TRBV9	TRBJ1-4	once	CASSVGRQLNEKLFF
TRBV27	TRBJ2-1	.	CASSPLGAGEQFF
TRBV7-9	TRBJ1-2	.	CASSPTGTGAGGYTF
TRBV7-9	TRBJ2-7	.	CSSSLGDSYEQYF
TRBV5-8	TRBJ2-3	.	CASSPSGTDTQYF
TRBV7-6	TRBJ1-6	once	CASSPGQGNSPLHF
TRBV5-1	TRBJ2-3	.	CASSDGQQYTDTQYF
TRBV5-1	TRBJ2-5	once	CASSGLAGNQETQYF
TRBV19	TRBJ1-5	.	CASSMKGTGFSNQPQHF
TRBV6-5	TRBJ2-5	.	CASSLVSGQETQYF
TRBV10-3	TRBJ2-7	.	CAISIGGGTEEQYF
TRBV19	TRBJ1-5	.	CASRFRQGNRSNQPQHF
TRBV4-1	TRBJ1-5	few	CASSQAGVGPQHF
TRBV5-1	TRBJ1-1	.	CASSLDLGMNTEAFF
TRBV6-4	TRBJ2-2	.	CASSPSLVENTGELFF
TRBV13	TRBJ2-3	.	CASSLGQGGPDTQYF
TRBV6-5	TRBJ2-7	.	CASSYSVLRGSYEQYF
TRBV30	TRBJ1-2	.	CAWGGDRGLGGYTF
TRBV5-5	TRBJ2-3	.	CASSLAIRGTDTQYF
TRBV5-1	TRBJ1-1	.	CASSLALLSNTEAFF
TRBV7-9	TRBJ2-7	.	CASSSSSDGPTYEQYF
TRBV9	TRBJ2-7	.	CASSPGTADYEQYF
TRBV4-2	TRBJ2-7	.	CASSQVTREESSYEQYF
TRBV6-5	TRBJ2-4	.	CASSTGQGFNIQYF
TRBV27	TRBJ1-5	.	CASSSAGVGNQPQHF